This is a list of T cell receptor beta chains from one sample in a study of glioma-infiltrating T cells after dendritic cell vaccination. Clones were read by immunoSEQ multiplex PCR, and TCRdb kept only the in-frame ones, dropping some. The top ten hold 5.4% of the sample, which has 98,000 or so clones, around 80% seen once. Here the sequenced sample was blood, taken after dendritic cell vaccination. All receptors derive from a human donor with glioblastoma. CDR3s include the opening cysteine and the closing phenylalanine or tryptophan. D genes are given only for firm matches. Clone size is stated in some rows and not others, as once, few, many or a class when expanded.

TRBJ1-4,-,-,TRBV7-8,CASSLAPLTRTNEKLFF,TGTGCCAGCAGCTTAGCCCCGCTTACGCGAACTAATGAAAAACTGTTTTTT
TRBJ2-7,-,TRBD2,TRBV5-1,CASSSTLSGGSSYEQYF,TGCGCCAGCAGCTCCACTCTGAGCGGGGGTAGCTCCTACGAGCAGTACTTC
TRBJ1-4,-,TRBD1,TRBV14,CASSRRLRADRENEKLFF,TGTGCCAGCAGCCGGCGACTACGAGCGGACAGGGAAAACGAAAAACTGTTTTTT
TRBJ1-1,-,-,TRBV19,CASSMRAGMNTEAFF,TGTGCCAGTAGTATGCGGGCGGGGATGAACACTGAAGCTTTCTTT
TRBJ1-2,-,-,TRBV28,CASSSQGPYGYTF,TGTGCCAGCAGTTCCCAGGGTCCCTATGGCTACACCTTC
TRBJ1-4,-,TRBD1,TRBV4-1,CASSQLYRGLNEKLFF,TGCGCCAGCAGCCAACTTTACAGGGGCCTTAATGAAAAACTGTTTTTT
TRBJ2-5,-,TRBD1,TRBV30,CAWTARDRAIWAQYF,TGTGCCTGGACCGCCCGGGACAGGGCAATATGGGCCCAGTACTTC
TRBJ2-1,-,-,TRBV9,CASSVGRLDHNEQFF,TGTGCCAGCAGCGTAGGTCGACTAGATCACAATGAGCAGTTCTTC
TRBJ1-1,once,TRBD1,TRBV28,CASSDGQGVSKAFF,TGTGCCAGCAGTGACGGACAGGGGGTTAGTAAAGCTTTCTTT
TRBJ1-5,-,-,TRBV30,CAWSSSYRGQPQHF,TGTGCCTGGAGTTCTTCCTATAGGGGACAGCCCCAGCATTTT
TRBJ1-1,-,TRBD1,TRBV5-1,CASSWGQGTMNTEAFF,TGCGCCAGCAGCTGGGGACAGGGGACAATGAACACTGAAGCTTTCTTT
TRBJ2-7,-,-,TRBV6-1,CASSEYGRLYEQYF,TGTGCCAGCAGTGAATATGGGAGATTATACGAGCAGTACTTC
TRBJ1-2,-,TRBD1,TRBV28,CATHPPGQGLYGYTF,TGTGCCACCCACCCCCCGGGACAGGGATTATATGGCTACACCTTC
TRBJ2-7,-,TRBD2,TRBV6-6,CASTPTGTNPTRNF,TGTGCCAGCACCCCGACCGGGACTAACCCCACCCGGAACTTC
TRBJ2-7,few,TRBD2,TRBV18,CASSFSGLGYEQYF,TGTGCCAGCTCTTTTAGCGGGTTGGGCTACGAGCAGTACTTC
TRBJ2-7,-,-,TRBV5-6,CASSLAGQWVSEQYF,TGTGCCAGCAGCTTGGCAGGACAATGGGTTTCCGAGCAGTACTTC
TRBJ1-1,-,TRBD1,TRBV2,CASSVAKTGGLGTEAFF,TGTGCCAGCAGTGTCGCGAAAACAGGGGGCTTGGGCACTGAAGCTTTCTTT
TRBJ2-7,-,-,TRBV30,CAWSLGTTLEQYF,TGTGCCTGGAGTCTAGGGACAACCCTGGAGCAGTACTTC
TRBJ1-1,-,-,TRBV7-2,CASSGWTTGLNTEAFF,TGTGCCAGCAGCGGTTGGACCACAGGCTTGAACACTGAAGCTTTCTTT
TRBJ1-1,-,-,TRBV19,CASRTEGLRNTEAFF,TGTGCCAGTAGGACGGAAGGACTCCGGAACACTGAAGCTTTCTTT
TRBJ2-3,-,TRBD2,TRBV9,CASSVAAGGPTDTQYF,TGTGCCAGCAGCGTAGCGGCGGGAGGGCCAACAGATACGCAGTATTTT
TRBJ2-3,-,TRBD1,TRBV2,CASRQTGGDTQYF,TGTGCCAGCAGGCAGACAGGGGGAGATACGCAGTATTTT
TRBJ2-3,-,-,TRBV30,CAWRPGHNTDTQYF,TGTGCCTGGAGACCGGGACACAACACAGATACGCAGTATTTT
TRBJ2-1,few,-,TRBV5-6,CASSFMGLWYNEQFF,TGTGCCAGCAGCTTTATGGGACTGTGGTACAATGAGCAGTTCTTC
TRBJ1-2,-,TRBD1,TRBV9,CASSTRQGFYGYTF,TGTGCCAGCAGCACACGACAGGGGTTTTATGGCTACACCTTC
TRBJ2-1,-,TRBD2,TRBV5-1,CASSPGLADYNEQFF,TGCGCCAGCAGCCCCGGACTAGCGGACTACAATGAGCAGTTCTTC
TRBJ2-2,-,TRBD2,TRBV30,CACDPRGLADTGELFF,TGTGCCTGCGATCCTAGGGGACTAGCGGATACCGGGGAGCTGTTTTTT
TRBJ2-5,few,TRBD2,TRBV9,CASSEGLAGGGGQETQYF,TGTGCCAGCAGCGAGGGACTAGCGGGGGGTGGAGGCCAAGAGACCCAGTACTTC
TRBJ2-2,-,TRBD2,TRBV7-9,CASTMSWTGGETGELFF,TGTGCCAGCACCATGTCCTGGACGGGAGGGGAGACCGGGGAGCTGTTTTTT
TRBJ2-7,-,TRBD2,TRBV5-1,CASSLAGTSYEQYF,TGCGCCAGCAGCTTGGCCGGGACTAGCTACGAGCAGTACTTC
TRBJ1-2,-,-,TRBV6-5,CASNPVRGYGYTF,TGTGCCAGCAATCCAGTCAGGGGCTATGGCTACACCTTC
TRBJ2-1,-,TRBD2,TRBV5-1,CASSKREGEQFF,TGCGCCAGCAGCAAGCGGGAGGGTGAGCAGTTCTTC
TRBJ2-2,-,-,TRBV29-1,CSVLDTKNTGELFF,TGCAGCGTCTTGGACACGAAGAACACCGGGGAGCTGTTTTTT
TRBJ1-2,few,-,TRBV10-3,CAISAGAGLNYGYTF,TGTGCCATCAGTGCAGGGGCAGGCCTTAACTATGGCTACACCTTC
TRBJ1-5,-,TRBD1,TRBV2,CASSANRGFLDSNQPQHF,TGTGCCAGCAGTGCCAACAGGGGTTTTTTGGATAGCAATCAGCCCCAGCATTTT
TRBJ1-5,-,-,TRBV29-1,CSAPPRIVELDNQPQHF,TGCAGCGCCCCCCCCCGGATCGTTGAGCTAGACAATCAGCCCCAGCATTTT
TRBJ2-1,-,-,TRBV7-3,CASSRPDYNEQFF,TGTGCCAGCAGCCGCCCAGACTACAATGAGCAGTTCTTC
TRBJ2-3,-,TRBD2,TRBV5-3,CARSLGAGPPDTQYF,TGTGCCAGAAGCTTGGGAGCGGGGCCCCCGGATACGCAGTATTTT
TRBJ1-3,-,TRBD1,TRBV25-1,CASVPGTGYGNTIYF,TGTGCCAGCGTCCCCGGGACAGGCTATGGAAACACCATATATTTT
TRBJ1-4,-,-,TRBV5-1,CASSPKTGGEKLFF,TGCGCCAGCAGCCCCAAGACAGGTGGGGAAAAACTGTTTTTT
TRBJ2-2,-,-,TRBV13,CASSLAGSPGAGELFF,TGTGCCAGCAGCCTCGCAGGATCCCCCGGGGCCGGGGAGCTGTTTTTT
TRBJ1-1,-,-,TRBV7-2,CASSLAVTMNTEAFF,TGTGCCAGCAGCTTAGCCGTTACTATGAACACTGAAGCTTTCTTT
TRBJ2-7,-,-,TRBV30,CAWSATALWEQYF,TGTGCCTGGAGTGCGACAGCACTGTGGGAGCAGTACTTC
TRBJ1-1,-,TRBD1,TRBV28,CASSFYGTGAFF,TGTGCCAGCAGTTTCTATGGGACAGGAGCTTTCTTT
TRBJ2-7,-,TRBD1,TRBV6-5,CASSRGQVYEQYF,TGTGCCAGCAGCCGTGGACAGGTCTACGAGCAGTACTTC
TRBJ1-4,-,TRBD1,TRBV7-9,CASSPGQGRLFF,TGTGCCAGCAGTCCTGGACAGGGACGACTGTTTTTT
TRBJ2-3,few,TRBD2,TRBV5-1,CASSRTSGRDTQYF,TGCGCCAGCAGCAGAACTAGCGGGAGAGATACGCAGTATTTT
TRBJ2-7,-,TRBD2,TRBV6-1,CASSGLAGGSYEQYF,TGTGCCAGCAGTGGACTAGCGGGAGGGTCCTACGAGCAGTACTTC
TRBJ2-7,-,-,TRBV7-9,CASSRTAGRNGEQYF,TGTGCCAGCAGCCGTACCGCGGGCCGAAACGGCGAGCAGTACTTC
TRBJ2-2,-,-,TRBV23-1,CASRLLTRTGELFF,TGCGCCAGCCGCCTCTTAACCAGGACCGGGGAGCTGTTTTTT
TRBJ2-1,-,-,TRBV2,CASSEGRGFVEQFF,TGTGCCAGCAGTGAAGGCAGGGGCTTCGTTGAGCAGTTCTTC
TRBJ1-2,-,TRBD1,TRBV30,CAWSVQTGGNGYTF,TGTGCCTGGAGTGTCCAGACAGGGGGCAATGGCTACACCTTC
TRBJ1-4,few,-,TRBV2,CASRWEGANEKLFF,TGTGCCAGCAGGTGGGAAGGGGCTAATGAAAAACTGTTTTTT
TRBJ2-7,-,TRBD1,TRBV2,CASRPPTGGENEQYF,TGTGCCAGCAGACCCCCGACAGGGGGCGAGAACGAGCAGTACTTC
TRBJ2-6,-,-,TRBV27,CASSRYPNRFSGANVLTF,TGTGCCAGCAGTCGGTACCCAAACAGGTTCTCTGGGGCCAACGTCCTGACTTTC